This TCR beta chain was documented in a study of shared clonotypes between healthy human individuals. Looked up from germline, CDR1 is MGHRA and CDR2 is YSYEKL. Between the trimmed V and J ends, which lost 2 bases and 4 bases, there was a span of 8 bases. The CDR3 has 13 residues. About this clone: As yet, its antigen is unknown.

Study-level results: The naive CD4 repertoires of a few donors were compared, and roughly 5% of clonotypes were shared. Incompleteness in sorted-subset sequencing, despite large depth, was shown by rarefaction.

Data came from immunoSEQ multiplex PCR; TCRdb stores just in-frame clones and leaves some out. This sample has some 2 million clones, with about 95% found just once. CD8 cells regarded as naive lacked CD45RO, were positively chosen for CCR7, and omitted terminally differentiated effector memory CD45RA+ cells. The gene calls are TRBV4-1 and TRBJ1-1; D gene unclear. The receptor was isolated from a man aged 18 to 30 in good health. Sequencing was performed on naive CD8+ T cells sorted from blood. The DNA of the CDR3 is TGCGCCAGCAGCCAAAGGACCAGCACTGAAGCTTTCTTT. Translation: CASSQRTSTEAFF.